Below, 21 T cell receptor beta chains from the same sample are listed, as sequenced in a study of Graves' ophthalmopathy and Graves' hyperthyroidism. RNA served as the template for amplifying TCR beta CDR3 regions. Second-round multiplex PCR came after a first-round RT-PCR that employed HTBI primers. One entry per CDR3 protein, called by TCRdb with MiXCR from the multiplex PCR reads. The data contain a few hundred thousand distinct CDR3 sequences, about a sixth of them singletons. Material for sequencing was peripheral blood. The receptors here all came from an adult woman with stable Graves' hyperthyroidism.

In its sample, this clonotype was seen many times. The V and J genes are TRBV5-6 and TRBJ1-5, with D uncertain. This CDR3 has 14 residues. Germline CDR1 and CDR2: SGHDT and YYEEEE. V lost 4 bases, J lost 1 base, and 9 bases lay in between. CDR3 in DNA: TGTGCCAGCAGCCGGGCGGGGAGCAATCAGCCCCAGCATTTT. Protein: CASSRAGSNQPQHF.

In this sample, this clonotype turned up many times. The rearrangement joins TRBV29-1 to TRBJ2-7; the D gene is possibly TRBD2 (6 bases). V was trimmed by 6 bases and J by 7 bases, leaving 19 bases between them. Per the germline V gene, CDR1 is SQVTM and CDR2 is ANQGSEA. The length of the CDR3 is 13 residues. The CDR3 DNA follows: TGCAGCGTCCTCCTAGCGTCCCGAGTTGAGCAGTACTTC. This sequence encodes CSVLLASRVEQYF.

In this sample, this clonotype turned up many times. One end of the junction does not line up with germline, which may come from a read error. CDR3 loop: CASSPQDRNSIKYF. CDR3 sequence (DNA): TGTGCCAGCAGTCCCCAGGACCGGAATAGCATTAAGTACTTC. The chain couples TRBV12-3 or TRBV12-4 to TRBJ2-4; unclear D gene. This CDR3 has 14 residues.

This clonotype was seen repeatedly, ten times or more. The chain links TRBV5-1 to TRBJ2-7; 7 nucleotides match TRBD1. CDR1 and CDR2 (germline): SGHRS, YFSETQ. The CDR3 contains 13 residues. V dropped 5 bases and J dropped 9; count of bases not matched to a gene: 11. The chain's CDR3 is CASRGRDRSGQYF. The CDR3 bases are TGCGCCAGCAGAGGAAGGGACAGATCCGGGCAGTACTTC. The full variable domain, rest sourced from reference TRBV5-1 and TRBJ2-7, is KAGVTQTPRYLIKTRGQQVTLSCSPISGHRSVSWYQQTPGQGLQFLFEYFSETQRNKGNFPGRFSGRQFSNSRSEMNVSTLELGDSALYLCASRGRDRSGQYFGPGTRLTVT.

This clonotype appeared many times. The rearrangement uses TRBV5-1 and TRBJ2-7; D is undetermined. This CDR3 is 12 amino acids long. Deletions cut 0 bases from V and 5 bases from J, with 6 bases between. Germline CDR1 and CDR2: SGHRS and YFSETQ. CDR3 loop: CASSLDYNEQYF. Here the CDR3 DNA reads TGCGCCAGCAGCTTGGACTACAACGAGCAGTACTTC.

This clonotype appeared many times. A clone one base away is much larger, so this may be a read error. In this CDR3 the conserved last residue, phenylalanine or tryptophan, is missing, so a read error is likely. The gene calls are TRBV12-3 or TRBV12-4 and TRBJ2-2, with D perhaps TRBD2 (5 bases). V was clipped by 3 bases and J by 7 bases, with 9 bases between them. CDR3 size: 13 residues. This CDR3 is CASSFGAVGELFL. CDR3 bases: TGTGCCAGCAGTTTCGGAGCGGTCGGGGAGCTGTTTCTT.

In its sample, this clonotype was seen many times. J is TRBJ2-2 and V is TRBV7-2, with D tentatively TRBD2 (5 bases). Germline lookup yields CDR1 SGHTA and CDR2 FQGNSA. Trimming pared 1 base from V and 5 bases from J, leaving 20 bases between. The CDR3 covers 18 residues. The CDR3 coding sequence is TGTGCCAGCAGCTTAGGTGGGGAGCCGCGCGGCAGAACCGGGGAGCTGTTTTTT. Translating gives CASSLGGEPRGRTGELFF.

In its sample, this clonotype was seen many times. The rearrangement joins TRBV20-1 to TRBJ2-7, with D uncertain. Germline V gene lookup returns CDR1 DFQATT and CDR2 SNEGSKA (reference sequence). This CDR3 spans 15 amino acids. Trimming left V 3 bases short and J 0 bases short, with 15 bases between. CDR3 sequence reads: CSASWTVVGSYEQYF. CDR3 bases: TGCAGTGCTAGCTGGACGGTCGTAGGCTCCTACGAGCAGTACTTC.

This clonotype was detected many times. In DNA, the CDR3 is TGTGCCAGCACCCCCGGGACAGGACCTATTAGCAATCAGCCCCAGCATTTT. Residues: CASTPGTGPISNQPQHF. The chain carries TRBV28 and TRBJ1-5; 8 bases fit TRBD1. The CDR3 runs 17 residues. CDR1 and CDR2 (germline): MDHEN, SYDVKM. The V and J ends lost 7 bases and 0 bases, in that order; junction bases with no gene match: 11.

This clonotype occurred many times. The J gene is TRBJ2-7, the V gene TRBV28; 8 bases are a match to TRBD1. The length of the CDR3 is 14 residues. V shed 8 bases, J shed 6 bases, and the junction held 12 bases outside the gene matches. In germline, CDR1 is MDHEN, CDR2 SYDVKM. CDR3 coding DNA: TGTGCCAGCCATACTATGGGACAGGTAGGCGAGCAGTACTTC. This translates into CASHTMGQVGEQYF.

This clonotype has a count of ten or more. CDR3 residues: CASSDTDGELFF. The DNA of the CDR3 is TGTGCCAGCAGTGATACGGACGGGGAGCTGTTTTTT. This rearrangement joins TRBV2 to TRBJ2-2; D unresolved. Trimming left V 3 bases short and J 7 bases short, with 6 bases between. The CDR3 loop spans 12 amino acids. Germline CDR1 SNHLY, CDR2 FYNNEI.

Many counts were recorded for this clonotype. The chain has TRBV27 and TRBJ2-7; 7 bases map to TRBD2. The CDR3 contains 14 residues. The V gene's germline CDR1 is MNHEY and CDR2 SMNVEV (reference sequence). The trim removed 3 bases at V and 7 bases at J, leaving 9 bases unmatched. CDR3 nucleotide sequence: TGTGCCAGCAGTTTCGCGGGAGCGGTGGGGGAGCAGTACTTC. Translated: CASSFAGAVGEQYF.

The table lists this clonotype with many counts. CDR3 region: CASTWGLVPYEQYF. DNA of the CDR3: TGTGCCAGCACATGGGGACTAGTCCCCTACGAGCAGTACTTC. The chain has TRBV28 and TRBJ2-7; 8 bases align to TRBD2. Germline-derived CDR1 and CDR2 are MDHEN and SYDVKM. This CDR3 comprises 14 residues. The V gene end was trimmed by 7 bases and the J gene end by 2 bases; junction bases not matched to a gene: 7.

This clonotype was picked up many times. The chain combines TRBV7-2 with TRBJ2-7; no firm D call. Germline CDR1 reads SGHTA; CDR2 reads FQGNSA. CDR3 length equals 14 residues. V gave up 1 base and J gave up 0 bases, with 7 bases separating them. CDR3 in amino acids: CASSLVPSSYEQYF. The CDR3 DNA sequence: TGTGCCAGCAGCTTAGTTCCGAGCTCCTACGAGCAGTACTTC.

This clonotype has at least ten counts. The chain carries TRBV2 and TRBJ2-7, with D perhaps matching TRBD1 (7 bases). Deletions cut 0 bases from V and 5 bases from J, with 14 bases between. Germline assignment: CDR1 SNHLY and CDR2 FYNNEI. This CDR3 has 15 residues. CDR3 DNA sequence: TGTGCCAGCAGTGAAGCCGGACAGGCGGGGCACGAGCAGTACTTC. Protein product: CASSEAGQAGHEQYF.

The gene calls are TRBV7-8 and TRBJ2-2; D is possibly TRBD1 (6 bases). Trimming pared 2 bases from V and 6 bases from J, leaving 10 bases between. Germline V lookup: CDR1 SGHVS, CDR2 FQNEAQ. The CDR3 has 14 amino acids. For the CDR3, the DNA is TGTGCCAGCAGCTTACGAGGGGGACCCGGGGAGCTGTTTTTT. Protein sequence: CASSLRGGPGELFF.

The CDR3 loop is CASSLGTSAPLVSHEQYF. CDR3 DNA: TGTGCCAGCTCACTAGGGACTAGCGCCCCCTTGGTGAGCCACGAGCAGTACTTC. This sequence joins TRBV18 and TRBJ2-7; 10 bases map to TRBD2. Germline trimming cut 4 bases from V and 5 bases from J; bases unmatched to any gene: 17. This CDR3 has 18 amino acids. The germline V gene encodes CDR1 KGHSH and CDR2 LQKENI.

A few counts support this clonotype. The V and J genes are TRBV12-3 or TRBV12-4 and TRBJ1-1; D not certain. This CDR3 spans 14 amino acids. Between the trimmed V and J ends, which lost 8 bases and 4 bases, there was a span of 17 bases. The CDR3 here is CASLRAGGSTEAFF. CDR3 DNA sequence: TGTGCCAGCCTTAGGGCGGGAGGGAGCACTGAAGCTTTCTTT.

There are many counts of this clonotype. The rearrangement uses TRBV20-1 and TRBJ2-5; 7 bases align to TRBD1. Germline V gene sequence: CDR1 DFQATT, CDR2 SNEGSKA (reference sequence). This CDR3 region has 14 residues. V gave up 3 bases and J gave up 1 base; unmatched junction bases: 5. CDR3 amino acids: CSASGDSTQETQYF. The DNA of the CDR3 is TGCAGTGCTAGTGGGGACAGCACCCAAGAGACCCAGTACTTC.

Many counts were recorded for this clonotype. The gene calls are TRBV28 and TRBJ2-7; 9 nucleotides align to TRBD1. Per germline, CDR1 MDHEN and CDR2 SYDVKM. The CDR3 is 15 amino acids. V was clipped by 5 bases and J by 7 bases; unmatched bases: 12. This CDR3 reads CASSNRQGEPLEQYF. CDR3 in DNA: TGTGCCAGCAGTAACAGACAGGGGGAACCACTGGAGCAGTACTTC.

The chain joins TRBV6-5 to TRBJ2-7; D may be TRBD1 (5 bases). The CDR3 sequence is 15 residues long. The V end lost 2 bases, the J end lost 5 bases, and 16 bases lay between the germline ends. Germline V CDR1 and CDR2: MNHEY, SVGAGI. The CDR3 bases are TGTGCCAGCAGTTACCTAGAGGACAAGGCTGACGAGCAGTACTTC. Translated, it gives CASSYLEDKADEQYF.